This T cell receptor beta chain was sequenced during a study of identical twins. Study-wide points: Because invariant MAIT and iNKT cells could be present, zero-insertion analyses could be partly confounded.

This clonotype was counted at least ten times. The antigen is not known. The CDR3 is 15 amino acids. V gave up 1 base and J gave up 3 bases; unmatched junction bases: 6. CDR1 is SGHRS and CDR2 is YFSETQ in the germline V gene. TCRdb re-called the 5' RACE reads with MiXCR, one entry per CDR3 protein. Of about 700,000 distinct CDR3 sequences listed, approximately 6% were seen once; the top ten hold roughly 1.8%. There were only healthy Caucasians among the donors. The chain joins TRBV5-1 to TRBJ2-7, with 8 bases that match TRBD2. The sample comprised naive T cells sorted from blood. The TCR was taken from a man aged 18 to 30 in good health. The CDR3 coding sequence is TGCGCCAGCAGCTTGTTTGCGGGGGGCAGCTACGAGCAGTACGTC. Translated: CASSLFAGGSYEQYV.